The rows below give T cell receptor beta chains drawn from one sample of a study of vaccination effects on CD4 cells after COVID-19. Libraries were prepared by immunoSEQ multiplex PCR; TCRdb keeps only in-frame clonotypes and omits some of them. Here the sample spans about 25,000 clones, around four fifths being singletons. Their antigens remain unidentified. The specimen comprised CD4+ T cells from PBMCs cultured with HCoV-NL63 spike peptides, sampled after COVID-19 vaccination. All receptors derive from a human donor who received a COVID-19 vaccine. The CDR3 runs from the conserved cysteine through the conserved F or W. A D gene is named only where the DNA matches it firmly. Not every row has a clone size; where given, it reads once, few, many or a size class.

clone_size,cdr3_length,j_call,v_call,d_call,cdr3_nt,cdr3_aa
NA,15,TRBJ1-1,TRBV4-2,NA,TGTGCCAGCAGCCAACTATGGGGCCCGAACACTGAAGCTTTCTTT,CASSQLWGPNTEAFF
NA,15,TRBJ1-6,TRBV19,TRBD1,TGTGCCAGTAGTCACCCGGGACAGGGCAACTCACCCCTCCACTTT,CASSHPGQGNSPLHF
NA,11,TRBJ2-5,TRBV12-3/TRBV12-4,NA,TGTGCCAGCAGCGCCCTTGAGACCCAGTACTTC,CASSALETQYF
NA,14,TRBJ2-7,TRBV11-2,TRBD1,TGTGCCAGCAGCTTTCAAGGGGGCCTGTACGAGCAGTACTTC,CASSFQGGLYEQYF
NA,16,TRBJ2-2,TRBV5-4,TRBD2,TGTGCCAGCAGCCTGGCGGGGGTCCTGAACACCGGGGAGCTGTTTTTT,CASSLAGVLNTGELFF
NA,14,TRBJ1-5,TRBV5-1,NA,TGCGCCAGCAGCGAAGGGGTAAATAATCAGCCCCAGCATTTT,CASSEGVNNQPQHF
once,14,TRBJ2-1,TRBV11-3,NA,TGTGCCAGCAGCTTAGGAGGGTCCTACAATGAGCAGTTCTTC,CASSLGGSYNEQFF
NA,14,TRBJ2-7,TRBV6-5,NA,TGTGCCAGCAGTACGCAGGGTGGAGGCTACGAGCAGTACTTC,CASSTQGGGYEQYF
NA,18,TRBJ2-5,TRBV19,NA,TGTGCCAGTAGTATAAAAGGGGCCGGGACGGGGTACCAAGAGACCCAGTACTTC,CASSIKGAGTGYQETQYF
NA,15,TRBJ1-6,TRBV28,NA,TGTGCCAGCAGTGGGGGGACCGCGCATGCTTCACCCCTCCACTTT,CASSGGTAHASPLHF
once,14,TRBJ2-3,TRBV19,TRBD2,TGTGCCAGTAGTGGAGCGGGGGGGTCGAATACGCAGTATTTT,CASSGAGGSNTQYF
NA,18,TRBJ1-6,TRBV12-2,NA,TGTGCAAGTCGCGACCAAGGCCTCTTAGTCTCCTATAATTCACCCCTCCACTTT,CASRDQGLLVSYNSPLHF
NA,16,TRBJ2-2,TRBV4-2,TRBD2,TGTGCCAGCCGTGCTGCGGGGGAATTCCTTGGCGGGGAGCTGTTTTTT,CASRAAGEFLGGELFF
NA,15,TRBJ2-3,TRBV9,TRBD2,TGTGCCAGCAGCGTAGCGGGGGGGCCGGTAGATACGCAGTATTTT,CASSVAGGPVDTQYF
few,15,TRBJ1-5,TRBV4-2,NA,TGTGCCAGCAGCCAAGATTACAGCTATGGTCAGCCCCAGCATTTT,CASSQDYSYGQPQHF
NA,15,TRBJ1-4,TRBV7-8,TRBD1,TGTGCCAGCAGACCGACAGGGGATCCTAATGAAAAACTGTTTTTT,CASRPTGDPNEKLFF
NA,13,TRBJ2-5,TRBV3-1/TRBV3-2,NA,TGTGCCAGCAGCCAAAGTGCCCGGTCGGCCCAGTACTTC,CASSQSARSAQYF